A single T cell receptor (beta chain) is shown here with its context. This clonotype was found a few times. The clone's antigen remains unknown. No base-level quality is on record; no much larger clone is a single base apart. TCR alpha and beta CDR3 regions were amplified with the iRepertoire nested amplicon-rescue multiplex PCR (arm-PCR) platform from RNA. The input for one-step reverse transcription and amplification was 100-400 ng of either tissue mRNA or PBMC total RNA. After bead purification, a secondary multiplex PCR added Illumina adapters, and libraries were gel-purified between 200 and 400 bp. Libraries carried internal 6-nucleotide barcodes used for demultiplexing. Libraries were sequenced on an Illumina MiSeq with 2x220 or 2x250 nucleotide paired-end reads. The original pipeline was this. FLASH 1.2.11 was used to merge paired reads, and BWA-MEM then aligned the reads to the GRCh37 human genome before TRA and TRB reads were extracted. An IMGT-derived reference of cassette sequences and CDR3 motifs, with pseudogenes included, was used for V and J assignment. Reads were translated in three frames, and productive CDR3s were defined by a C…FGXG motif without stop codons. A clonotype was defined as a unique combination of a V-J cassette pair and a CDR3 amino acid sequence. Hamming distance filtering was applied to reads, with thresholds set by the sequence error rate of each sample in mapped regions. TCRdb passed the public sequencing reads through fastp at Q25 and MiXCR, retaining productive beta sequences. Identical CDR3 proteins give one entry, which carries the most common genes and DNA. Clone size and V and J calls follow TCRdb, not the original study. The sample records about 44,000 distinct CDR3 sequences, under 25% of which are singletons. The top ten clonotypes cover almost 6.5% of the sample.

This entry is derived from a study of glioma-infiltrating T cells (dated by TCRdb to the mid-2010s). As for the study more broadly: Glioma tissue, non-neoplastic brain tissue and matched peripheral blood mononuclear cells were used as sources from which TCR alpha- and beta-chain repertoires were sequenced. The paired cohort comprised three low-grade glioma patients, under 10 primary glioblastoma patients and three non-glioma patients contributing non-neoplastic brain tissue. To measure how far tissue and blood T-cell populations diverged, each tissue-infiltrating repertoire was compared against the peripheral blood repertoire of the same patient. Overall results and qualifications from the work: The group comparisons were based on small numbers of patients: three non-neoplastic, three low-grade glioma and seven to nine glioblastoma patients. VJ-independent divergence between tissue and blood was lower than expected in non-neoplastic patients but higher than expected in all gliomas, particularly low-grade gliomas. Tissue and blood shared very few CDR3 sequences, a result attributed to high CDR3 diversity and limited sampling.

V lost 4 bases and J lost 2 bases; the stretch between them is 11 bases long. Reading the germline V gene gives CDR1 SGHDN and CDR2 FVKESK. The CDR3 has 14 amino acids, counting the end cysteine and phenylalanine. The read is trimmed to its CDR3 DNA, 42 bases read in frame from base 1. The clonotype was recovered from a human donor with low-grade glioma or glioblastoma, undergoing nonglioma brain surgery, or in good health (not recorded which). Sequencing was carried out using glioma tissue, nonneoplastic brain tissue, or PBMCs (not recorded which). This chain is built from TRBV14 and TRBJ2-5; the D region possibly corresponds to TRBD2 (6 bases align). The DNA sequence reads TGTGCCAGCAGCCCGTTAGCGGATCAAGAGACCCAGTACTTC. Its product reads: CASSPLADQETQYF.